The present entry profiles one T cell receptor (beta chain) with its context. This specimen comes from a study of shared T cell receptors in the human thymus. The CDR3 loop spans 14 amino acids. Germline V gene sequence: CDR1 LGHNA, CDR2 YNFKEQ. V gave up 1 base and J gave up 10 bases, with 11 bases separating them. The assay was immunoSEQ multiplex PCR, and TCRdb's table has in-frame clones only and misses some. The sample carries 500,000 to 850,000 clones, about 89% recorded once. These sequences were also reported in another study, on human thymus T cells. From that second work: Donors consisted of healthy Finnish infants (having corrective surgery for congenital heart defects). Repertoires from thymus and blood appeared to show biased V and J gene usage. The related literature has documented a marked overlap of thymic repertoires among unrelated individuals.

Sequencing was performed on thymocytes. The sequence derives from a boy less than two years old with a congenital heart defect. The V and J genes are TRBV4-2 and TRBJ1-6; maybe TRBD1 (5 bases). In DNA, the CDR3 is TGTGCCAGCAGCCAAGGGGGGGAGCGATCACCCCTCCACTTT. Its translation is CASSQGGERSPLHF.